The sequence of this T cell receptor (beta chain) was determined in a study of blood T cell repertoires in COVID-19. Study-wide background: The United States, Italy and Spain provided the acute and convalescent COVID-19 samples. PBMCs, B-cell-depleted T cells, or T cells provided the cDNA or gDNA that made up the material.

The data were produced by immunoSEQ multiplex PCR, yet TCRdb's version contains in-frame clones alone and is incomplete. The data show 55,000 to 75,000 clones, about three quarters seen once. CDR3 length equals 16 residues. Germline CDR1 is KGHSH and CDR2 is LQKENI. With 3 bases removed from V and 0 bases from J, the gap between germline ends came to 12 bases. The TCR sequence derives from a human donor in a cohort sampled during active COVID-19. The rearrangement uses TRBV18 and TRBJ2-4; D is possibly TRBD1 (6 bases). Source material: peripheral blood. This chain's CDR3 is CASSPRLDRAKNIQYF. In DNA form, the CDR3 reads TGTGCCAGCTCACCCCGATTGGACAGAGCCAAAAACATTCAGTACTTC.